Below, 27 T cell receptor beta chains from the same sample are listed, as sequenced in a study of T cells in Graves' hyperthyroidism and ophthalmopathy (dated by TCRdb to the late 2010s). The library was produced with multiplex PCR. TCRdb lists the instrument as Illumina HiSeq 2000. The TCR beta CDR3 regions were amplified from RNA transcripts. A first-round RT-PCR of the TCR CDR3 used the HTBI primer set with the Qiagen OneStep RT-PCR kit. TCRdb cleaned the public reads at Q25 with fastp, built clones with MiXCR and kept in-frame beta chains. Rows matching on CDR3 protein sequence are summarized as one entry with the most common DNA and genes. Across this sample there are around 600,000 distinct CDR3 sequences, with about 14% seen only once. The ten most abundant clones make up about 12% of the sample. The sample consisted of blood. All receptors come from a woman aged 45-65 years with Graves' ophthalmopathy.

At least ten counts were recorded for this clonotype. This chain links TRBV24-1 with TRBJ2-3; TRBD2 agrees at 12 bases. Trimming cost V 4 bases and J 5 bases; bases outside gene matches: 6. CDR3 size: 16 residues. The germline V gene has CDR1 KGHDR and CDR2 SFDVKD. DNA of the CDR3: TGTGCCACCAGTGACTTGACTAGCGGGAGCGGAGATACGCAGTATTTT. Encoded protein: CATSDLTSGSGDTQYF.

This chain joins TRBV19 and TRBJ1-4; 12 bases align to TRBD1. The CDR3 runs 17 residues. V was pared by 2 bases and J by 8 bases, with 9 bases of the junction left unmatched. Germline CDR1 is LNHDA and CDR2 is SQIVND (reference sequence). CDR3 residues: CASSIWGQGARSEKLFF. In DNA, the CDR3 is TGTGCCAGTAGTATATGGGGACAGGGGGCGCGAAGCGAAAAACTGTTTTTT.

This clonotype came up many times. The chain carries TRBV6-1 and TRBJ2-7, with 8 nucleotides matching TRBD2. V gave up 4 bases and J gave up 2 bases; unmatched junction bases: 4. The CDR3 runs 14 residues. From germline, CDR1 is MNHNS and CDR2 SASEGT. The CDR3 loop reads CASSGAGVPYEQYF. CDR3 DNA sequence: TGTGCCAGCAGTGGAGCGGGAGTACCCTACGAGCAGTACTTC.

This clonotype occurred many times. This chain joins TRBV27 and TRBJ2-5; D possibly corresponds to TRBD1 (7 bases). CDR1 MNHEY and CDR2 SMNVEV come from the germline V gene (reference sequence). The CDR3 length is 14 residues. V lost 5 bases and J lost 7, with 17 bases in between. CDR3 coding DNA: TGTGCCAGCAGTGCCCGACAGGGAGCGGGGACCCAGTACTTC. It translates to CASSARQGAGTQYF.

The chain joins TRBV20-1 to TRBJ2-2; D is perhaps TRBD1 (6 bases). The V gene's germline CDR1 is DFQATT and CDR2 SNEGSKA (reference sequence). The CDR3 consists of 11 residues. The DNA of the CDR3 is TGCGCCATCGGGACACCGAGTAGGTTGTTTTTT. This translates into CAIGTPSRLFF.

The V gene is TRBV20-1, the J gene TRBJ2-2; possibly TRBD1 for D (5 bases). The CDR3 is 13 amino acids. Germline V lookup: CDR1 DFQATT, CDR2 SNEGSKA (reference sequence). The V end was cut by 2 bases, the J end by 5 bases, with 9 bases between. The CDR3 sequence is CSARQSGTGELFF. Written as DNA, the CDR3 is TGCAGTGCTAGACAATCAGGGACCGGGGAGCTGTTTTTT.

V is TRBV6-5 and J is TRBJ2-1, with TRBD2 matching over 8 bases. The V and J ends lost 2 bases and 0 bases, in that order; junction bases with no gene match: 6. The CDR3 is 17 residues long. Germline V gene data show CDR1 as MNHEY and CDR2 as SVGAGI. CDR3 nucleotides: TGTGCCAGCAGTTACGGTGAGCGGGAGAGCTCCTACAATGAGCAGTTCTTC. Amino acids: CASSYGERESSYNEQFF.

The chain combines TRBV7-2 with TRBJ1-1, with D tentatively TRBD1 (5 bases). The V gene's germline CDR1 is SGHTA and CDR2 FQGNSA. The CDR3 is 12 residues long. V lost 5 bases and J 6 bases, leaving 10 bases between the germline ends. In DNA, the CDR3 is TGTGCCAGCAGCAACCAGGGACCTGAAGCTTTCTTT. Translation: CASSNQGPEAFF. Full variable domain (remainder filled in from reference TRBV7-2 and TRBJ1-1): GAGVSQSPSNKVTEKGKDVELRCDPISGHTALYWYRQSLGQGLEFLIYFQGNSAPDKSGLPSDRFSAERTGGSVSTLTIQRTQQEDSAVYLCASSNQGPEAFFGQGTRLTVV.

This clonotype has just a few counts. The rearrangement uses TRBV29-1 and TRBJ1-2; 9 positions agree with TRBD1. This CDR3 contains 12 residues. CDR1 is SQVTM and CDR2 is ANQGSEA in the germline V gene. V lost 6 bases and J lost 7; bases outside the gene matches: 6. The CDR3 bases are TGCAGCGTGATACAGGGGGCGCGTGGCTACACCTTC. Residues: CSVIQGARGYTF.

At least ten counts were recorded for this clonotype. The chain recombines TRBV28 with TRBJ2-1; weak D call: TRBD1 (6 bases). Trimming took off 2 bases at V and 5 bases at J, with 10 bases between the two ends. Germline CDR1 is MDHEN and CDR2 is SYDVKM. The CDR3 extends over 14 amino acids. CDR3 nucleotides: TGTGCCAGCAGTTTACAAAACAGGGACAATGAGCAGTTCTTC. It codes for CASSLQNRDNEQFF.

This clonotype has ten or more counts. The chain has TRBV12-3 or TRBV12-4 and TRBJ2-4; 7 bases line up with TRBD1. The ends lost 1 base at V and 7 bases at J; junction bases unmatched: 7. CDR3 size: 15 residues. CDR3 bases: TGTGCCAGCAGTTTAGGCCGACAGGGAGTGAACATTCAGTACTTC. Translated, it gives CASSLGRQGVNIQYF.

This clonotype was counted between two and nine times. The genes are TRBV24-1 and TRBJ2-1; D is uncertain. Germline lookup yields CDR1 KGHDR and CDR2 SFDVKD. CDR3 length: 12 residues. V was pared by 5 bases and J by 7 bases, with 8 bases between. Written as DNA, the CDR3 is TGTGCCACCAGTGTTAAAGGGAATGAGCAGTTCTTC. Translating gives CATSVKGNEQFF.

This clonotype was seen more than once but under ten times. This chain links TRBV4-3 with TRBJ2-7; 9 nucleotides line up with TRBD2. With 2 bases clipped from V and 4 bases from J, the junction kept 6 bases outside the gene matches. This CDR3 has 15 amino acids. The germline V gene has CDR1 LGHNA and CDR2 YSLEER. The CDR3 DNA reads TGCGCCAGCAGCCAAATGACTAGCGGTAATTACGAGCAGTACTTC. The encoded protein is CASSQMTSGNYEQYF.

This clonotype has at least ten counts. The gene calls are TRBV3-1 and TRBJ2-1, with 13 bases lining up with TRBD2. CDR1 is LGHDT and CDR2 is YNNKEL in the germline V gene (reference sequence). The V and J ends lost 1 base and 3 bases, in that order; junction bases with no gene match: 0. This CDR3 region has 16 residues. The CDR3 loop is CASSQGTSGSYNEQFF. The CDR3 nucleotides are TGTGCCAGCAGCCAAGGGACTAGCGGGAGCTACAATGAGCAGTTCTTC.

Comment on this clonotype: Possible read error: a much larger clone is one base away. The J gene is TRBJ2-5, the V gene TRBV3-1, with TRBD2 matching over 8 bases. The germline CDR1 and CDR2 sequences are LGHDT and YNNKEL (reference sequence). The CDR3 is made up of 15 amino acids. V lost 1 base and J lost 7; bases outside the gene matches: 8. The CDR3 sequence is CASSQGVSAGGTQYF. The DNA for the CDR3 is TGTGCCAGCAGCCAAGGGGTCAGCGCGGGGGGGACCCAGTACTTC.

This clonotype was counted at least ten times. The chain uses TRBV7-9 and TRBJ2-1, with D unclear. The CDR3 covers 12 residues. Trimming took off 4 bases at V and 7 bases at J, with 8 bases between the two ends. The germline CDR1 and CDR2 sequences are SEHNR and FQNEAQ (reference sequence). The DNA for the CDR3 is TGTGCCAGCAGCTGGAATATGAATGAGCAGTTCTTC. Its translation: CASSWNMNEQFF.

The rearrangement links TRBV5-1 to TRBJ2-3; D is perhaps TRBD1 (5 bases). The ends were cut back, 0 bases at V and 2 bases at J, with 13 bases in the middle. The CDR3 length is 16 residues. CDR1 is SGHRS and CDR2 is YFSETQ in the germline V gene. The CDR3 DNA sequence: TGCGCCAGCAGCTTGGCCCCGGGCAGGGACACAGATACGCAGTATTTT. Its protein product is CASSLAPGRDTDTQYF.

Regarding this clonotype: A junction end diverges from the germline sequence, so it may reflect a read error. The chain links TRBV15 to TRBJ2-3; TRBD2 matches 8 bases. The CDR3 is 15 amino acids. Per the germline V gene, CDR1 is LNHNV and CDR2 is YYDKDF (reference sequence). CDR3 residues: CATRRGAGVTDTQYF. The CDR3 coding sequence is TGTGCCACCAGAAGAGGAGCGGGGGTCACAGATACGCAGTATTTT.

This clonotype was counted between two and nine times. This chain uses TRBV20-1 with TRBJ2-1; maybe TRBD2 (7 bases). The length of the CDR3 is 16 residues. CDR1 is DFQATT, CDR2 SNEGSKA, per germline (reference sequence). V was clipped by 0 bases and J by 4 bases, with 16 bases between them. This chain's CDR3 is CSARDYAGDRYNEQFF. The CDR3 nucleotides are TGCAGTGCTAGAGATTACGCGGGAGACAGGTACAATGAGCAGTTCTTC.

This clonotype was seen ten or more times. The chain combines TRBV30 with TRBJ2-7, with 7 bases lining up with TRBD1. The V gene end was trimmed by 4 bases and the J gene end by 0 bases; junction bases not matched to a gene: 9. The V gene's germline CDR1 is GTSNPN and CDR2 SVGIG (reference sequence). This CDR3 spans 15 amino acids. The CDR3 reads CAWNDRVTHSYEQYF. The CDR3 DNA is TGTGCCTGGAATGACAGGGTGACACACTCCTACGAGCAGTACTTC.

This clonotype appeared many times. This sequence joins TRBV12-3 or TRBV12-4 and TRBJ1-1, with D unclear. The CDR3 length is 13 residues. V was trimmed by 3 bases and J by 5 bases, leaving 10 bases between them. The CDR3 loop is CASSLGRPTEAFF. The CDR3 nucleotides are TGTGCCAGCAGTTTGGGCCGACCTACTGAAGCTTTCTTT.

This clonotype occurred many times. This rearrangement joins TRBV28 to TRBJ1-1; 8 nucleotides align to TRBD1. Germline CDR1 MDHEN, CDR2 SYDVKM. This CDR3 contains 15 residues. Trimming took 6 bases from V and 4 from J; bases not matched to a gene: 10. CDR3 DNA sequence: TGTGCCAGCAGACCGTACAGGGGGGGGTCCACTGAAGCTTTCTTT. Translated: CASRPYRGGSTEAFF.

Ten or more counts support this clonotype. The CDR3 protein is CASSWGAKGTQYF. CDR3 nucleotides: TGTGCCAGCAGTTGGGGGGCGAAAGGGACCCAGTACTTC. J is TRBJ2-5 and V is TRBV12-3 or TRBV12-4; either TRBD1 or TRBD2 may supply D (6 bases each). Trimming removed 4 bases from V and 7 bases from J, with 13 bases in between. The length of the CDR3 is 13 residues.

Ten or more counts support this clonotype. The rearrangement links TRBV9 to TRBJ2-1; 7 bases agree with TRBD2. Trimming removed 0 bases from V and 6 bases from J; junction bases left unmatched: 6. Germline CDR1 is SGDLS and CDR2 is YYNGEE. The CDR3 covers 15 residues. CDR3 DNA sequence: TGTGCCAGCAGCGTAGGAGGACTAGGCGTCAATGAGCAGTTCTTC. Encoded protein: CASSVGGLGVNEQFF.

This chain connects TRBV25-1 to TRBJ1-6; D remains ambiguous. CDR3 length equals 13 residues. CDR1 is MGHDK and CDR2 is SYGVNS in the germline V gene. Trimming cost V 1 base and J 7 bases, with 5 bases left between them. The CDR3 nucleotides read TGTGCCAGCAGTGAATTCGGGAATTCACCCCTCCACTTT. This encodes CASSEFGNSPLHF.

This clonotype turned up a few times. V gene TRBV7-9 combines with J gene TRBJ1-5; 11 nucleotides agree with TRBD1. CDR3 length equals 18 residues. The germline gives CDR1 SEHNR, CDR2 FQNEAQ (reference sequence). Losses at the gene ends were 5 bases for V and 0 bases for J; bases not matched to a gene: 9. In DNA, the CDR3 is TGTGCCAGCAGCCCCGGGACAGGGGGGACTTATAGCAATCAGCCCCAGCATTTT. Protein: CASSPGTGGTYSNQPQHF.

This clonotype has only a few counts. This sequence joins TRBV4-2 and TRBJ2-1; no firm D call. The CDR3 sequence is 17 residues long. Trimming pared 5 bases from V and 0 bases from J, leaving 17 bases between. From germline, CDR1 is LGHNA and CDR2 YNFKEQ. CDR3 loop: CASSARPMANSYNEQFF. The CDR3 DNA sequence: TGTGCCAGCAGCGCCCGCCCTATGGCAAACTCCTACAATGAGCAGTTCTTC.